These T cell receptor beta chains were read from a single sample in a study of blood T cell repertoires in COVID-19. The method was immunoSEQ multiplex PCR; TCRdb's version includes in-frame clones alone and lacks a portion of them. The sample has 10,000 to 15,000 clones, around 70% seen once; the top ten hold roughly 9.1%. Sequenced: peripheral blood. The receptors were sampled from a man aged 55 to 70 with COVID-19, enrolled during active disease. Each CDR3 is given with its conserved first and last residue. The D gene is left open where the match is weak. Some rows have no size entry. The others give once, few or many, or a class for an expanded clone.

TRBV12-3/TRBV12-4	NA	medium-sized	TRBJ1-2	CASSLRTDVSYTF	TGTGCCAGCAGTTTACGGACAGATGTGAGCTACACCTTC
TRBV2	TRBD1	NA	TRBJ2-3	CASSAGTGSTDTQYF	TGTGCCAGCAGTGCCGGGACAGGTAGCACAGATACGCAGTATTTT
TRBV19	NA	few	TRBJ1-2	CASSIVSRGRYYGYTF	TGTGCCAGTAGTATAGTGTCCAGGGGAAGGTACTATGGCTACACCTTC
TRBV27	TRBD2	NA	TRBJ2-3	CASSLFSRDYSSTDTQYF	TGTGCCAGCAGTTTATTTAGCCGGGACTACTCTAGCACAGATACGCAGTATTTT
TRBV6-1	TRBD2	NA	TRBJ2-2	CASSEVRLAGGELFF	TGTGCCAGCAGTGAAGTAAGACTAGCCGGCGGGGAGCTGTTTTTT
TRBV7-2	TRBD2	few	TRBJ2-2	CASSLFGGRGELFF	TGTGCCAGCAGCTTATTCGGCGGGAGAGGGGAGCTGTTTTTT
TRBV7-8	NA	few	TRBJ2-7	CASSLPGNHEQYF	TGTGCCAGCAGCTTACCGGGGAACCACGAGCAGTACTTC
TRBV10-3	TRBD2	NA	TRBJ2-1	CAVASGSYNEQFF	TGTGCCGTCGCTAGCGGGTCTTACAATGAGCAGTTCTTC
TRBV4-2	TRBD1	few	TRBJ1-6	CASSQEQGFSESPLHF	TGTGCCAGCAGCCAAGAACAGGGGTTTTCGGAATCACCCCTCCACTTT
TRBV11-1	TRBD2	NA	TRBJ2-1	CASSSWGGSSYNEQFF	TGTGCCAGCAGCTCCTGGGGGGGGAGCTCCTACAATGAGCAGTTCTTC
TRBV2	NA	NA	TRBJ2-5	CASSRETQYF	TGTGCCAGCTCCCGTGAGACCCAGTACTTC
TRBV6-5	NA	NA	TRBJ2-1	CASTSGGASYNEQFF	TGTGCCAGCACCTCCGGAGGGGCCAGTTACAATGAGCAGTTCTTC
TRBV6-5	NA	NA	TRBJ2-7	CASSRVEGEQYF	TGTGCCAGCAGTAGAGTGGAGGGCGAGCAGTACTTC
TRBV30	NA	NA	TRBJ2-1	CAWSVGEVVFVGEQFF	TGTGCCTGGAGTGTAGGAGAAGTTGTATTCGTTGGTGAGCAGTTCTTC
TRBV19	NA	NA	TRBJ2-2	CASSIDSSRAGELFF	TGTGCCAGTAGTATAGACTCGAGCAGGGCCGGGGAGCTGTTTTTT
TRBV28	TRBD1	few	TRBJ2-1	CASTVTGGNYNEQFF	TGTGCCAGCACTGTGACAGGGGGAAACTACAATGAGCAGTTCTTC
TRBV27	NA	NA	TRBJ2-7	CASSLLSPGVSYEQYF	TGTGCCAGCAGTTTATTGTCCCCGGGGGTCTCCTACGAGCAGTACTTC
TRBV27	NA	NA	TRBJ1-2	CASRQTDVYTF	TGTGCCAGCAGGCAGACAGACGTCTACACCTTC
TRBV4-2	TRBD1	few	TRBJ2-1	CASSPLDRGHNEQFF	TGTGCCAGCAGCCCCTTGGACAGGGGGCACAATGAGCAGTTCTTC
TRBV11-3	NA	NA	TRBJ2-3	CASSLGVAVTDTQYF	TGTGCCAGCAGCTTAGGAGTAGCGGTCACAGATACGCAGTATTTT
TRBV28	TRBD2	NA	TRBJ2-1	CASKWTESGRPYNEQFF	TGTGCCAGTAAGTGGACAGAGAGCGGGAGGCCCTACAATGAGCAGTTCTTC
TRBV6-5	TRBD2	few	TRBJ2-3	CASSYVSGGADTQYF	TGTGCCAGCAGTTATGTTAGCGGGGGGGCAGATACGCAGTATTTT
TRBV4-1	NA	NA	TRBJ1-1	CASSPRSGVRDTEAFF	TGCGCCAGCAGCCCAAGATCGGGGGTTAGGGACACTGAAGCTTTCTTT
TRBV27	TRBD1	NA	TRBJ1-6	CASSPTPGTGDSPLHF	TGTGCCAGCAGTCCGACCCCCGGGACAGGGGATTCACCCCTCCACTTT
TRBV7-9	TRBD1	NA	TRBJ2-5	CASSWGQGQTETQYF	TGTGCCAGCAGCTGGGGACAGGGGCAAACGGAGACCCAGTACTTC
TRBV18	NA	NA	TRBJ1-6	CASSPVGSPDSPLHF	TGTGCCAGCTCACCCGTGGGGAGCCCGGATTCACCCCTCCACTTT
TRBV20-1	NA	NA	TRBJ1-2	CSASVNLGGSGYTF	TGCAGTGCTAGTGTAAACTTAGGGGGTTCTGGCTACACCTTC